The subject of this entry is one TCR beta chain. The data were produced by immunoSEQ multiplex PCR, yet TCRdb's version contains in-frame clones alone and is incomplete. The sample has about 34,000 clones, more than 85% seen once. Time point: new active TB diagnosis, blood taken before or within 7 days of starting treatment. Germline V gene data show CDR1 as MDHEN and CDR2 as SYDVKM. Trimming took 4 bases from V and 4 from J; bases not matched to a gene: 11. The length of the CDR3 is 16 residues. These data come from a study of T cells in tuberculosis. This clonotype originated in an adult with tuberculosis. The rearrangement links TRBV28 to TRBJ1-2, with 8 bases identical to TRBD1. Sequenced material: PBMCs, taken at tuberculosis diagnosis. The CDR3 sequence: CASSSPGTGPPYGYTF. For the CDR3, the DNA is TGTGCCAGCAGTTCCCCCGGGACAGGTCCTCCCTATGGCTACACCTTC.